The present T cell receptor beta chain was sequenced within a study of cytotoxic CD8 clonotypes in ibrutinib-treated CLL. Study results and limitations: Different sampling times were used for sustained-remission and progressing patients.

A remark on this clone: Its antigen remains unidentified.

Profiled with immunoSEQ multiplex PCR; TCRdb holds only in-frame clones, not every one. Among over 250,000 clones listed, 70% to 80% were seen once. The TCR was taken from a human donor with chronic lymphocytic leukemia. Sequenced here: PBMCs, sampled at disease progression, from a patient treated with ibrutinib.

CDR3 coding DNA: TGTGCCAGCAGCTTGGGGATTGAAAAACTGTTTTTT. Its protein product is CASSLGIEKLFF. V is TRBV7-2 and J is TRBJ1-4, with D unresolved. There are 12 residues in the CDR3. The V gene lost 3 bases and the J gene lost 7 bases, with 6 bases spanning the gap. Germline assignment: CDR1 SGHTA and CDR2 FQGNSA.